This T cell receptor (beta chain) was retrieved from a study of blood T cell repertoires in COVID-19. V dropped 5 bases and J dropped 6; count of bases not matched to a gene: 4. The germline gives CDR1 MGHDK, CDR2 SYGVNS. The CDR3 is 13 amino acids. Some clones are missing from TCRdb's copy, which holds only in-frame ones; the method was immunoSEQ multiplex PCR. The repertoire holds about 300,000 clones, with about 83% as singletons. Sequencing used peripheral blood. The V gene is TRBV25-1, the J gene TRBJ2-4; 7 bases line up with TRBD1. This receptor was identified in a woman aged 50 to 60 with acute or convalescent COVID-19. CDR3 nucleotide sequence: TGTGCCAGCAGTACCGGGACAGTAAACATTCAGTACTTC. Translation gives CASSTGTVNIQYF.